This TCR beta chain is from a study of blood T cells in healthy people across ages (dated by TCRdb to 2014 to 2015). Some background on the complete study: In model experiments, template switching captured roughly one uniquely barcoded TCR beta cDNA molecule for every two T cells. Age-related changes in TCR beta repertoire diversity were measured in the study by deep sequencing normalized with unique cDNA molecular identifiers. To avoid experimental bias, donors of different ages were randomly spread across the sequencing lanes. The donors were split into four age groups: young (average around 16 years), middle-aged (roughly 39), aged (over 55) and long-lived (roughly 88). For two donors (one aged 18 to 29 and one aged 80 or older), the study analyzed two additional independent replicas of 1 million unique cDNA reads from the same blood draw. General findings and caveats noted by the study authors: There was a strong correlation between observed TCR beta diversity and the percentage of naive T cells measured by flow cytometry. Bulk unsorted PBMC profiling prevented conclusive comparison of naive and antigen-experienced compartments. Observed TCR beta diversity per million T cells fell roughly linearly with age, and a significant reduction was already apparent by age about 43. Estimates of total diversity from one million sequenced T cells were regarded as lower bounds and underestimates. Compared with the aged group, the long-lived group had more naive CD4+ T cells, fewer expanded clones and increased TCR diversity, suggesting age selection. Because the CMV infection status of the donors was unknown, age-related changes in expanded clonotypes may potentially have been confounded.

The approximately 41 donors, aged roughly 6 to 100 years, were systemically healthy Caucasian individuals from Russia. Around 9.9 milliliters of peripheral blood were collected from each donor into EDTA-treated Vacutainer tubes. Ficoll-Paque density-gradient centrifugation was used to isolate PBMCs, with at least 7 million per sample. Total RNA, at least 6 micrograms per sample, was extracted from PBMCs with Trizol reagent. Naive CD45RAhigh/CD27high T cell percentages were measured by flow cytometry on a PBMC aliquot from every donor. The library came from 5' RACE. The data were produced on an Illumina HiSeq 2500. A second PCR of roughly 6 to 11 cycles was run with a J-beta primer mix and a sample-barcoded 5' primer. A unique molecular identifier was introduced onto each TCR beta cDNA molecule by a template-switch 5' adaptor carrying 12 random nucleotides. At least 2.5 million CDR3-containing paired-end reads were obtained from each sample. First-strand cDNA was synthesized from all RNA with the Mint cDNA synthesis kit, primed by a TRBC-specific oligonucleotide. Following uracil-DNA glycosylase treatment, all cDNA underwent a first 18-cycle PCR with the universal primers M1SS and BC2_uni_R. For the original study's pipeline: For normalization, 1 million high-quality reads were randomly selected from each sample, with every read carrying a distinct molecular identifier. Instead of being binned into consensus sequences, reads with shared molecular identifiers were discarded. MiTCR, run with a Q25 quality threshold and the strictest error-elimination algorithm, handled CDR3 identification, clonotype clustering and error correction. A nonparametric unseen species model with Euler transformation was used to estimate a lower bound on total TCR beta diversity. TCRdb trimmed public reads at Q25 via fastp, called clones via MiXCR and kept in-frame beta chains. Here each entry gathers all rows of one CDR3 protein and keeps the most common genes and DNA. TCRdb, not the authors, supplied the V and J calls. In all, the sample holds under 800,000 distinct CDR3 sequences, and approximately 43% of those were seen once. 20% to 25% of the sample is taken by the ten largest.

This clonotype was counted only a few times. Its binding antigen is unknown. No base quality values were provided; no much bigger clone lies one nucleotide off. The junction shows trimming of 8 bases on V and 7 bases on J, plus 24 bases between the germline ends. The germline V gene gives CDR1 as MNHEY and CDR2 as SVGEGT. Inclusive of the bounding cysteine and phenylalanine, the CDR3 is 15 residues long. The read is trimmed to its CDR3 DNA, 45 bases read in frame from base 1. The V and J genes are TRBV6-2 or TRBV6-3 and TRBJ2-7; tentative D gene TRBD2, with 6 bases matching. The sequence was obtained from an older woman in good health. The specimen sequenced was blood. Here the CDR3 is given as CASGTLSGAYNEQYF. The nucleotides are TGTGCCAGCGGCACCCTTAGCGGAGCCTACAATGAGCAGTACTTC.